This section outlines one TCR beta chain sequence together with its context. The antigen remains undetermined. The study separated CD4+ cells into CD45RA+ naive and CD45RA-negative memory subsets. The sample comes from a study of shared clonotypes between healthy human individuals. Overall study findings and caveats: Among donors, sharing of clonotypes was expected to be affected by sequencing depth.

The assay was carried out at the deep level. This table comes from immunoSEQ multiplex PCR, and its TCRdb copy is limited to in-frame clones, with some not included. Of 2 million to 3 million clones listed, roughly 93% are singletons. Trimming at V came to 7 bases and at J to 2 bases, leaving 17 bases not matched to a gene. Germline V gene sequence: CDR1 SGHAT, CDR2 FQNNGV. The CDR3 contains 18 residues. The clonotype originates from a young man in good health. Some clones in this sample may be carry-over from other donors' samples. The source material was naive CD4+ T cells from PBMCs. Sample subset: CD45RA+ positively selected. The rearrangement joins TRBV11-2 to TRBJ2-7; 10 nucleotides align to TRBD2. The CDR3, as DNA: TGTGCCAGCACCATTAGCGGGAGGTCCGCCCGATATCCCTACGAGCAGTACTTC. As protein: CASTISGRSARYPYEQYF.